The entry that follows covers one T cell receptor beta chain sequence. This sample is part of a study of blood T cell repertoires in COVID-19. Across the study: The United States, Italy and Spain supplied acute and convalescent COVID-19 samples.

Trimming removed 5 bases at V and 5 bases at J, with 13 bases between. This CDR3 has 15 amino acids. In germline, CDR1 is MNHNY, CDR2 SVGAGI (reference sequence). Under the authors' procedure: The assay estimated nucleated cells by amplifying reference gene primers. The table came from immunoSEQ multiplex PCR; TCRdb's copy has only in-frame clones and leaves some out. V, J and clone size reflect that table, while D and trimming were determined from the DNA. The table lists more than 300,000 clones, 85% to 90% of them singletons. Recovered status in Cohort 3 required two negative PCRs, clearance, or symptom resolution.

The specimen sequenced was PBMCs or T cells enriched from blood (not recorded which). The chain employs TRBV6-6 and TRBJ1-6; D gene ambiguous. This clonotype was sampled from a woman in her twenties or thirties who had recovered from COVID-19. The CDR3 here is CASSATGSNNSPLHF. CDR3 DNA: TGTGCCAGCAGTGCCACCGGGAGTAATAATTCACCCCTCCACTTT.